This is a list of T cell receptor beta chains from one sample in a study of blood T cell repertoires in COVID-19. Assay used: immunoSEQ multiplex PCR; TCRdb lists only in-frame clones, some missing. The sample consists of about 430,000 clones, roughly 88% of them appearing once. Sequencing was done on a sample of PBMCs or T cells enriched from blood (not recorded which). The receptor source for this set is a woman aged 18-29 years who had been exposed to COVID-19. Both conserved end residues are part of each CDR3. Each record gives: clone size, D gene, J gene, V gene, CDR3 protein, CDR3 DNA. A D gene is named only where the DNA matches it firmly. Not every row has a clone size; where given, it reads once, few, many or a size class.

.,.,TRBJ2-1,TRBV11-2,CASSLVPRGAMRNEQFF,TGTGCCAGCAGCTTAGTACCTCGGGGGGCAATGCGGAATGAGCAGTTCTTC
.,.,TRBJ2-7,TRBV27,CASSLGGISYEQYF,TGTGCCAGCAGTTTAGGGGGGATCTCCTACGAGCAGTACTTC
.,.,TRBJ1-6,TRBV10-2,CASSPEDGRTQHSPLHF,TGCGCCAGCAGTCCTGAAGACGGACGGACTCAACACTCACCCCTCCACTTT
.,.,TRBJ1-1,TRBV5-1,CASSPMAGMNTEAFF,TGCGCCAGCAGCCCTATGGCGGGGATGAACACTGAAGCTTTCTTT
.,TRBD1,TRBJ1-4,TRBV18,CASSPQTGTNEKLFF,TGTGCCAGCTCACCTCAGACAGGGACTAATGAAAAACTGTTTTTT
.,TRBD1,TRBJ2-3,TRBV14,CASSQLSGGIDTQYF,TGTGCCAGCAGCCAATTATCAGGGGGTATAGATACGCAGTATTTT
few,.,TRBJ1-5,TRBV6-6,CASSSDQGSNQPQHF,TGTGCCAGCAGTTCCGATCAGGGAAGCAATCAGCCCCAGCATTTT
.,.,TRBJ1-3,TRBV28,CASSLDQGASGNTIYF,TGTGCCAGCAGTTTAGACCAGGGTGCAAGCGGAAACACCATATATTTT
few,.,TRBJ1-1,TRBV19,CASSNAVNTEAFF,TGTGCCAGTAGTAATGCGGTGAACACTGAAGCTTTCTTT
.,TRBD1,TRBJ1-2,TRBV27,CASSLVGTGTENYGYTF,TGTGCCAGCAGTTTAGTCGGGACAGGAACGGAAAACTATGGCTACACCTTC
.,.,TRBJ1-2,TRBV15,CATSRLGAGDGYTF,TGTGCCACCAGCAGACTAGGGGCAGGGGATGGCTACACCTTC
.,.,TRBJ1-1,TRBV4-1,CASSPQKGAGMNTEAFF,TGCGCCAGCAGCCCTCAAAAAGGGGCGGGGATGAACACTGAAGCTTTCTTT
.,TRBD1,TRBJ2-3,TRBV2,CASRPGQGGSDTQYF,TGTGCCAGCAGACCGGGACAGGGAGGGTCAGATACGCAGTATTTT
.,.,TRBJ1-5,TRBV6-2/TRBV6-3,CASSYGLQGVNPQHF,TGTGCCAGCAGTTACGGTTTACAGGGTGTTAATCCCCAGCATTTT
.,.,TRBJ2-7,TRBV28,CASSLTYGQEGGEQYF,TGTGCCAGCAGTTTGACTTACGGACAGGAGGGCGGCGAGCAGTACTTC
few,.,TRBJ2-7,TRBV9,CASSGAGRPYEQYF,TGTGCCAGCAGCGGTGCAGGGCGGCCATACGAGCAGTACTTC
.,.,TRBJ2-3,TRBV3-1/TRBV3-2,CASSQYMTDTQYF,TGTGCCAGCAGCCAATACATGACAGATACGCAGTATTTT
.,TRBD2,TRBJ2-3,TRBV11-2,CASSRLAGADSTDTQYF,TGTGCCAGCAGCCGACTAGCGGGGGCCGATAGCACAGATACGCAGTATTTT
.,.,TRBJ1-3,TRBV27,CASSSGNSGNTIYF,TGTGCCAGCAGTTCGGGAAACTCTGGAAACACCATATATTTT
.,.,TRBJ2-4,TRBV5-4,CASSLEGIPLQYF,TGTGCCAGCAGCTTGGAGGGGATTCCTCTTCAGTACTTC
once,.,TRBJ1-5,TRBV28,CASSLMWGVQPQHF,TGTGCCAGCAGTTTAATGTGGGGAGTCCAGCCCCAGCATTTT
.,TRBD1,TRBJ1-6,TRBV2,CASSDRQGSAPLHF,TGTGCCAGCAGTGACCGACAGGGGAGTGCACCCCTCCACTTT
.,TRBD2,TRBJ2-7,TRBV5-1,CASSPTSGASYEQYF,TGCGCCAGCAGCCCTACTAGCGGGGCTTCCTACGAGCAGTACTTC
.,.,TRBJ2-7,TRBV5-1,CASSTGPEQYF,TGCGCCAGCAGTACAGGGCCCGAGCAGTACTTC
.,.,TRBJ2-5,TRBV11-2,CASSAAWRRETQYF,TGTGCCAGCAGCGCCGCCTGGAGGAGGGAGACCCAGTACTTC
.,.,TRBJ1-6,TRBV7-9,CASSLARASSLNSPLHF,TGTGCCAGCAGCTTAGCGAGGGCGTCCAGCTTAAATTCACCCCTCCACTTT
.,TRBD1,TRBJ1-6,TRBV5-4,CASSRVGTGSWDSPLHF,TGTGCCAGCAGCAGGGTTGGGACAGGGTCCTGGGATTCACCCCTCCACTTT
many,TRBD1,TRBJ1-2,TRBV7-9,CASSGQGSVVYGYTF,TGTGCCAGCAGCGGACAGGGATCAGTAGTTTATGGCTACACCTTC
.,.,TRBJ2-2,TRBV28,CASRQIGELFF,TGTGCCAGCAGACAAATCGGGGAGCTGTTTTTT
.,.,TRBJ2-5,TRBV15,CATKPGRGQETQYF,TGTGCCACCAAGCCGGGCCGAGGGCAAGAGACCCAGTACTTC
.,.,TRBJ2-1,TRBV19,CASASYSRQNEQFF,TGTGCCAGTGCATCGTACTCCCGACAGAATGAGCAGTTCTTC
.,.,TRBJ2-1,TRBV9,CASSVDVLREQFF,TGTGCCAGCAGCGTAGACGTGCTCCGGGAGCAGTTCTTC
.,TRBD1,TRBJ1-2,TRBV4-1,CASSPRTGDGYTF,TGCGCCAGCAGCCCCCGGACAGGAGATGGCTACACCTTC
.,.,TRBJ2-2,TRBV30,CAWTDTGELFF,TGTGCCTGGACGGACACCGGGGAGCTGTTTTTT
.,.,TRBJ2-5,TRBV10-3,CAISEQDQETQYF,TGTGCCATCAGTGAACAGGACCAAGAGACCCAGTACTTC
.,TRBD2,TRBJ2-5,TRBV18,CASSPPALAGGGQETQYF,TGTGCCAGCTCACCACCTGCTTTAGCGGGAGGGGGACAAGAGACCCAGTACTTC
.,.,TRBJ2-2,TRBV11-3,CASSLGENTGELFF,TGTGCCAGCAGCTTAGGAGAAAACACCGGGGAGCTGTTTTTT
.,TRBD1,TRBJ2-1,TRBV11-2,CASSPWTGLYNEQFF,TGTGCCAGCAGCCCCTGGACAGGGTTATACAATGAGCAGTTCTTC
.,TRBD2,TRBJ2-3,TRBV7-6,CASSLREGSTDTQYF,TGTGCCAGCAGCCTTCGGGAGGGTAGCACAGATACGCAGTATTTT
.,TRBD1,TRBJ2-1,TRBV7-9,CASSPWDREYNEQFF,TGTGCCAGCAGCCCATGGGACAGGGAATACAATGAGCAGTTCTTC